A single TCR beta chain is shown here with its context. The entry originates in a study of T cell responses to AZD1222 COVID-19 vaccine. The CDR3 spans 16 residues. V lost 4 bases, J lost 6 bases, and 13 bases stayed unmatched. The germline V gene has CDR1 SNHLY and CDR2 FYNNEI. Here immunoSEQ multiplex PCR was the method, and the copy in TCRdb shows in-frame clones only, minus some. This sample yields some 140,000 clones, of which more than 85% are seen a single time; 3.1% belongs to the top ten. J is TRBJ1-2 and V is TRBV2; TRBD1 agrees at 8 bases. This sequence originates from an adult in good health. This specimen was peripheral blood, taken on day 0 of AZD1222 vaccination. The CDR3 region is CASSVWGRGRGDGYTF. CDR3 coding DNA: TGTGCCAGCAGTGTTTGGGGCAGGGGGCGCGGCGATGGCTACACCTTC.